This entry lists 23 T cell receptor beta chains sequenced from one sample in a study of shared clonotypes between healthy human individuals. The naive CD8 subset, CD45RO-negative cells positively selected for CCR7, excluded terminally differentiated effector memory CD45RA+ cells. TCRdb's copy holds only in-frame clones and misses some; the assay was immunoSEQ multiplex PCR. This sample yields around 700,000 clones, of which about 91% are seen a single time; approximately 25% belongs to the top ten. The specimen was naive CD8+ T cells sorted from blood. All receptors come from a man in his thirties or forties in good health.

This rearrangement joins TRBV29-1 to TRBJ2-7; weak D call: TRBD2 (6 bases). Germline CDR1 SQVTM, CDR2 ANQGSEA. CDR3 size: 16 residues. V lost 0 bases and J 4 bases, leaving 19 bases between the germline ends. In DNA form, the CDR3 reads TGCAGCGTTGAAGATTGGGAGGACGGGAGTACTTACGAGCAGTACTTC. It specifies CSVEDWEDGSTYEQYF.

This clone has more than one count but fewer than ten. The chain carries TRBV7-9 and TRBJ2-1; maybe TRBD2 (5 bases). Between the trimmed V and J ends, which lost 4 bases and 1 base, there was a span of 8 bases. Germline lookup yields CDR1 SEHNR and CDR2 FQNEAQ (reference sequence). The CDR3 loop spans 14 amino acids. The CDR3 loop is CASSYSESYNEQFF. The CDR3 DNA follows: TGTGCCAGCAGCTATAGCGAATCCTACAATGAGCAGTTCTTC. Using reference TRBV7-9 and TRBJ2-1 for the parts outside the CDR3, the full variable domain is DTGVSQNPRHKITKRGQNVTFRCDPISEHNRLYWYRQTLGQGPEFLTYFQNEAQLEKSRLLSDRFSAERPKGSFSTLEIQRTEQGDSAMYLCASSYSESYNEQFFGPGTRLTVL.

The rearrangement uses TRBV10-3 and TRBJ2-7; D is possibly TRBD1 (6 bases). The CDR3 length is 14 residues. V was shortened by 4 bases and J by 0 bases, with 10 bases between the two germline ends. Per the germline V gene, CDR1 is ENHRY and CDR2 is SYGVKD. The CDR3 nucleotides are TGTGCCATCAGTGTGCAGGGGACCTCCTACGAGCAGTACTTC. The encoded protein is CAISVQGTSYEQYF.

V usage is TRBV11-2 and J usage is TRBJ2-1, with TRBD2 as a possible D gene (6 bases). This CDR3 contains 14 residues. In germline, CDR1 is SGHAT, CDR2 FQNNGV. The V gene lost 5 bases and the J gene lost 9 bases, with 17 bases spanning the gap. Here the CDR3 reads CASSPGTGESEQFF. In DNA form, the CDR3 reads TGTGCCAGCAGCCCCGGGACTGGGGAGAGTGAGCAGTTCTTC. The full variable domain, its missing parts supplied by reference TRBV11-2 and TRBJ2-1, is EAGVAQSPRYKIIEKRQSVAFWCNPISGHATLYWYQQILGQGPKLLIQFQNNGVVDDSQLPKDRFSAERLKGVDSTLKIQPAKLEDSAVYLCASSPGTGESEQFFGPGTRLTVL.

In its sample, this clone was seen once. V gene TRBV6-6 combines with J gene TRBJ2-5; D ambiguous. With 2 bases removed from V and 3 bases from J, the gap between germline ends came to 10 bases. Germline V gene sequence: CDR1 MNHNY, CDR2 SVGAGI (reference sequence). The CDR3 extends over 14 amino acids. CDR3 sequence (DNA): TGTGCCAGCAGTTACGCCGGAGCCAAAGAGACCCAGTACTTC. Its protein is CASSYAGAKETQYF.

J is TRBJ2-6 and V is TRBV30; no definite D call. CDR3 length: 14 residues. The germline V gene encodes CDR1 GTSNPN and CDR2 SVGIG (reference sequence). Trimming stripped 5 bases from V and 0 bases from J, with 8 bases between. CDR3 sequence: CAWYRSSGANVLTF. CDR3 coding DNA: TGTGCCTGGTACCGTAGCTCTGGGGCCAACGTCCTGACTTTC.

This chain connects TRBV4-2 to TRBJ1-1; 10 bases align to TRBD1. J gave up 1 base and V 5 bases, and 7 bases lay outside the gene matches. The CDR3 runs to 16 residues. Germline V gene lookup returns CDR1 LGHNA and CDR2 YNFKEQ. The CDR3 sequence is CASSSRDRGRNTEAFF. CDR3 nucleotide sequence: TGTGCCAGCAGCTCCCGGGACAGGGGTAGGAACACTGAAGCTTTCTTT.

The J gene is TRBJ1-1, the V gene TRBV7-6, with D possibly TRBD1 on 5 matching bases. The CDR3 has 14 amino acids. The germline V gene has CDR1 SGHVS and CDR2 FNYEAQ. The ends were cut back, 5 bases at V and 4 bases at J, with 14 bases in the middle. The CDR3 region has the DNA TGTGCCAGCAGCCCCGACCCGGGGGGCACTGAAGCTTTCTTT. Translation: CASSPDPGGTEAFF.

This chain connects TRBV9 to TRBJ2-3; a weak D match, TRBD2 (7 bases). V lost 4 bases, J lost 6 bases, and 21 bases lay in between. Germline V gene data show CDR1 as SGDLS and CDR2 as YYNGEE. The CDR3 has 16 residues. Here the CDR3 reads CASSLRGGAARDTQYF. CDR3 in DNA: TGTGCCAGCAGCTTACGTGGGGGGGCCGCAAGGGATACGCAGTATTTT.

This chain joins TRBV2 and TRBJ1-3; D gene uncertain. V was clipped by 7 bases and J by 2 bases, with 3 bases between them. This CDR3 is 11 amino acids long. Germline V gives CDR1 SNHLY, CDR2 FYNNEI. The CDR3 coding sequence is TGTGCCAGCATGGCTGGAAACACCATATATTTT. Translated, it gives CASMAGNTIYF.

V usage is TRBV9 and J usage is TRBJ1-2; weak D call: TRBD1 (5 bases). The CDR3 loop spans 16 amino acids. The V gene lost 0 bases and the J gene lost 2 bases, with 14 bases spanning the gap. CDR1 and CDR2 from the germline V gene are SGDLS and YYNGEE. CDR3 nucleotide sequence: TGTGCCAGCAGCGTAGTGGGGCGAAGGCCCAACTATGGCTACACCTTC. Amino acids: CASSVVGRRPNYGYTF.

The J gene is TRBJ2-1, the V gene TRBV5-6; 10 bases match TRBD2. Germline loops: CDR1 SGHDT, CDR2 YYEEEE. After removal of 1 base from V and 9 bases from J, the junction contained 1 base not matched to a gene. The CDR3 spans 13 residues. The CDR3 sequence: CASSLTSGVEQFF. CDR3 bases: TGTGCCAGCAGCTTGACTAGCGGGGTTGAGCAGTTCTTC.

The table lists this clone with a count of one. This chain joins TRBV10-3 and TRBJ1-5; D is perhaps TRBD1 (5 bases). The germline CDR1 and CDR2 sequences are ENHRY and SYGVKD. Trimming removed 6 bases at V and 0 bases at J, with 18 bases between. The CDR3 covers 17 residues. Here the CDR3 reads CAIRRRGPHYSNQPQHF. As DNA, the CDR3 is TGTGCCATCAGAAGGCGGGGCCCGCACTATAGCAATCAGCCCCAGCATTTT.

The CDR3 region is CAISEEGWTSGARANTGELFF. DNA of the CDR3: TGTGCCATCAGTGAGGAAGGGTGGACTAGCGGGGCCCGTGCGAACACCGGGGAGCTGTTTTTT. This chain links TRBV10-3 with TRBJ2-2; TRBD2 matches 12 bases. The CDR3 extends over 21 amino acids. Germline V lookup: CDR1 ENHRY, CDR2 SYGVKD. V shed 2 bases and J 0 bases; nucleotides not matched to a gene: 13.

The genes are TRBV5-6 and TRBJ1-3, with TRBD1 as a possible D gene (6 bases). CDR3 length: 15 amino acids. Trimming pared 4 bases from V and 3 bases from J, leaving 14 bases between. From germline, CDR1 is SGHDT and CDR2 YYEEEE. This chain's CDR3 is CASSPTGGFGNTIYF. CDR3 nucleotide sequence: TGTGCCAGCAGCCCGACAGGAGGGTTTGGAAACACCATATATTTT.

This rearrangement joins TRBV27 to TRBJ2-7; 8 positions match TRBD1. The CDR3 is 15 amino acids. Losses at the gene ends were 3 bases for V and 3 bases for J; bases not matched to a gene: 7. Germline V lookup: CDR1 MNHEY, CDR2 SMNVEV (reference sequence). The CDR3 DNA reads as TGTGCCAGCAGTTTCTATCAAGGACAGGGCTACGAGCAGTACTTC. Translated: CASSFYQGQGYEQYF.

Turning to this clone: In the same sample, other DNA sequences code for this CDR3. The chain couples TRBV7-9 to TRBJ1-1; TRBD1 is a possible D gene (6 bases). This CDR3 has 14 amino acids. The germline V gene has CDR1 SEHNR and CDR2 FQNEAQ (reference sequence). V lost 1 base, J lost 3 bases, and 9 bases lay in between. CDR3 sequence reads: CASSLVAGDTEAFF. The CDR3 DNA reads TGTGCCAGCAGCTTAGTAGCAGGGGACACTGAAGCTTTCTTT.

The chain links TRBV5-8 to TRBJ2-5; D gene uncertain. Germline V gene sequence: CDR1 SGHTS, CDR2 YDEGEE. Trimming removed 0 bases at V and 0 bases at J, with 9 bases between. The CDR3 is made up of 15 amino acids. Here the CDR3 reads CASSLDWNNQETQYF. CDR3 in DNA: TGTGCCAGCAGCTTGGACTGGAACAACCAAGAGACCCAGTACTTC.

The V and J genes are TRBV7-2 and TRBJ2-3; 7 nucleotides match TRBD2. Losses at the gene ends were 4 bases for V and 1 base for J; bases not matched to a gene: 5. CDR1 is SGHTA, CDR2 FQGNSA, per germline. The CDR3 has 15 amino acids. The CDR3 spells CASSSVLAGTDTQYF. Here the CDR3 DNA reads TGTGCCAGCAGCTCCGTGCTAGCGGGCACAGATACGCAGTATTTT.

The rearrangement uses TRBV11-2 and TRBJ1-1; TRBD1 matches at 9 bases. CDR3 length: 17 amino acids. The junction had 9 bases not matched to a gene; V was cut back by 4 bases and J by 0 bases. Germline V gene data show CDR1 as SGHAT and CDR2 as FQNNGV. CDR3 coding DNA: TGTGCCAGCAGCTCCGGGACAGGGAGCTTGCTGAACACTGAAGCTTTCTTT. Amino acid sequence: CASSSGTGSLLNTEAFF.

The V and J genes are TRBV15 and TRBJ2-5, with TRBD2 as a possible D gene (6 bases). V was pared by 5 bases and J by 1 base, with 11 bases between. This CDR3 region has 14 residues. The V gene's germline CDR1 is LNHNV and CDR2 YYDKDF (reference sequence). Written as DNA, the CDR3 is TGTGCCACCAGCCGGGGGACTTCCCAAGAGACCCAGTACTTC. Protein sequence: CATSRGTSQETQYF. The full variable domain, with the rest looked up from reference TRBV15 and TRBJ2-5, is DAMVIQNPRYQVTQFGKPVTLSCSQTLNHNVMYWYQQKSSQAPKLLFHYYDKDFNNEADTPDNFQSRRPNTSFCFLDIRSPGLGDTAMYLCATSRGTSQETQYFGPGTRLLVL.

The rearrangement joins TRBV4-1 to TRBJ1-5, with 8 nucleotides matching TRBD1. This CDR3 region has 14 residues. Germline V gene sequence: CDR1 MGHRA, CDR2 YSYEKL. Trimming removed 5 bases from V and 8 bases from J; junction bases left unmatched: 8. Written as DNA, the CDR3 is TGCGCCAGCAGCTCTGGACAGGGCTTGGAGCCCCAGCATTTT. Protein product: CASSSGQGLEPQHF.

This clone was counted a single time. The chain is built from TRBV10-3 and TRBJ2-3; D may be TRBD1 (6 bases). The CDR3 sequence is 16 residues long. Germline values: CDR1 ENHRY, CDR2 SYGVKD. The ends were cut back, 3 bases at V and 4 bases at J, with 17 bases in the middle. The CDR3 region is CAISDYQGRHSDTQYF. DNA for the CDR3: TGTGCCATCAGTGATTACCAGGGGCGCCACTCAGATACGCAGTATTTT.